The 11 T cell receptor beta chains presented below share a single source sample, sequenced in a study of T cell responses to AZD1222 COVID-19 vaccine. Profiling relied on immunoSEQ multiplex PCR, and the TCRdb table lists in-frame clones only, not all of them. The data contain roughly 120,000 clones, about 94% of them singletons. The specimen comprised peripheral blood, sampled 28 days after the second AZD1222 dose. The source of these receptors is an adult who received the AZD1222 COVID-19 vaccine.

The chain couples TRBV4-1 to TRBJ1-1; D is unclear. V was trimmed by 1 base and J by 3 bases, leaving 12 bases between them. CDR3 size: 15 residues. Germline V lookup: CDR1 MGHRA, CDR2 YSYEKL. Here the CDR3 DNA reads TGCGCCAGCAGCCAAGTTCCGGGAACCGACACTGAAGCTTTCTTT. This translates into CASSQVPGTDTEAFF.

The rearrangement uses TRBV28 and TRBJ2-7; TRBD1 matches 8 bases. Germline lookup yields CDR1 MDHEN and CDR2 SYDVKM. The CDR3 runs to 13 residues. J was trimmed by 5 bases and V by 6 bases; bases with no gene match: 6. The DNA for the CDR3 is TGTGCCAGCAGGATTGTACAGGGGGACGAGCAGTACTTC. Encoded protein: CASRIVQGDEQYF.

The V gene is TRBV9, the J gene TRBJ1-5; a possible D gene is TRBD1 (5 bases). The germline V gene encodes CDR1 SGDLS and CDR2 YYNGEE. The ends were cut back, 3 bases at V and 6 bases at J, with 22 bases in the middle. The CDR3 runs 17 residues. CDR3 in DNA: TGTGCCAGCAGCGGACACGAGGGGACTGGGTCGGGTCAGCCCCAGCATTTT. Its protein product is CASSGHEGTGSGQPQHF.

The chain employs TRBV19 and TRBJ1-5; a weak D match, TRBD1 (6 bases). Trimming stripped 6 bases from V and 2 bases from J, with 17 bases between. The CDR3 spans 16 residues. CDR1 and CDR2 from the germline V gene are LNHDA and SQIVND (reference sequence). The CDR3, as DNA: TGTGCCAGTAGACCTACAGGGAGCGCGGGCAATCAGCCCCAGCATTTT. Residues: CASRPTGSAGNQPQHF.

This sequence joins TRBV13 and TRBJ1-3; the D is unclear. The germline V and J ends were trimmed by 5 bases and 0 bases, with 14 bases remaining between them. Germline assignment: CDR1 PRHDT and CDR2 FYEKMQ (reference sequence). This CDR3 has 16 residues. CDR3 region: CASSLRGGGSGNTIYF. CDR3 nucleotides: TGTGCCAGCAGCCTTAGAGGCGGAGGCTCTGGAAACACCATATATTTT.

The chain is built from TRBV7-7 and TRBJ1-3; maybe TRBD1 (5 bases). This CDR3 spans 15 amino acids. The V end was cut by 3 bases, the J end by 7 bases, with 16 bases between. Germline values: CDR1 SSHAT, CDR2 FNYEAQ (reference sequence). This chain's CDR3 is CASSFLQPRGNTIYF. CDR3 sequence (DNA): TGTGCCAGCAGCTTTTTACAGCCACGGGGGAACACCATATATTTT.

The chain couples TRBV7-8 to TRBJ1-2, with TRBD1 as a possible D gene (5 bases). Germline values: CDR1 SGHVS, CDR2 FQNEAQ. The CDR3 covers 14 residues. V lost 4 bases and J 5 bases, leaving 14 bases between the germline ends. DNA of the CDR3: TGTGCCAGCAGCTCGTCCAGGGCTGGGTATGGCTACACCTTC. Its protein product is CASSSSRAGYGYTF.

V is TRBV19 and J is TRBJ1-5; 11 bases fit TRBD1. Germline V lookup: CDR1 LNHDA, CDR2 SQIVND (reference sequence). Germline trimming cut 4 bases from V and 7 bases from J; bases unmatched to any gene: 6. CDR3 size: 15 residues. The CDR3 here is CASSTIGQGAQPQHF. As DNA, the CDR3 is TGTGCCAGTAGTACGATAGGACAGGGGGCACAGCCCCAGCATTTT.

V gene TRBV5-4 combines with J gene TRBJ1-6; D remains unclear. The V end lost 3 bases, the J end lost 6 bases, and 13 bases lay between the germline ends. In germline, CDR1 is SGHNT, CDR2 YYREEE (reference sequence). The CDR3 is made up of 15 amino acids. CDR3 sequence: CASSSSRRSNSPLHF. CDR3 coding DNA: TGTGCCAGCAGCTCGTCCCGGAGGTCTAATTCACCCCTCCACTTT. The variable domain in full, completed from reference TRBV5-4 and TRBJ1-6, reads ETGVTQSPTHLIKTRGQQVTLRCSSQSGHNTVSWYQQALGQGPQFIFQYYREEENGRGNFPPRFSGLQFPNYSSELNVNALELDDSALYLCASSSSRRSNSPLHFGNGTRLTVT.

The V call is TRBV7-9, the J call TRBJ2-3; 7 bases match TRBD1. With 5 bases clipped from V and 7 bases from J, the junction kept 15 bases outside the gene matches. This CDR3 comprises 16 residues. Germline CDR1 SEHNR, CDR2 FQNEAQ (reference sequence). CDR3 in DNA: TGTGCCAGCAGCGGACAGGCCCTGCCCCCCCGTAATACGCAGTATTTT. This gives the protein CASSGQALPPRNTQYF.

The V gene is TRBV18, the J gene TRBJ2-1; maybe TRBD1 (7 bases). V was clipped by 2 bases and J by 7 bases, with 15 bases between them. The CDR3 spans 15 residues. Germline V gene sequence: CDR1 KGHSH, CDR2 LQKENI. The CDR3 DNA reads TGTGCCAGCTCACCAAATCAGGGGGGTGAGAATGAGCAGTTCTTC. Encoded protein: CASSPNQGGENEQFF.